The clone carrying this T cell receptor (beta chain) was seen more than once but under ten times. What it binds is unknown. J was trimmed by 4 bases and V by 7 bases; bases with no gene match: 10. CDR3 length: 14 residues. This record belongs to a study of CD8 T cells in ankylosing spondylitis. Findings and caveats of the study: As reported, disease-linked clones showed significant enrichment in matched ankylosing spondylitis synovial fluid. Some motif variants had been reported before (in reactive arthritis synovial fluid and blood). Made up of about eight highly homologous variants, a TCR beta motif appeared characteristic of ankylosing spondylitis blood.

Quantitative barcoded 5'-RACE was used to prepare TCR beta libraries. Each CDR3 protein is one row after TCRdb ran MiXCR on the 5' RACE reads. The sample includes around 390,000 distinct CDR3 sequences, about 20% seen only once; the top ten take 15% to 20%. Source material: blood, either unsorted or a sorted T cell fraction (not recorded which). The source of this sequence is a male donor with ankylosing spondylitis. The J gene is TRBJ2-7, the V gene TRBV12-3 or TRBV12-4; 7 bases are a match to TRBD1. CDR3 loop: CASIHWDSPYEQYF. The CDR3 region has the DNA TGTGCCAGCATACATTGGGACAGCCCTTACGAGCAGTACTTC.